These 27 T cell receptor beta chains were all obtained from the same sample, sequenced in a study of cytomegalovirus exposure and HLA in healthy donors. PCR employed 60 Vbeta and 13 Jbeta primers. The method was immunoSEQ multiplex PCR; TCRdb's version includes in-frame clones alone and lacks a portion of them. In the table there are roughly 200,000 clones, roughly 80% of which are singletons. The material sequenced was PBMCs. The receptors were gathered from a female donor in good health and CMV-seronegative.

This clone was observed a handful of times. The chain joins TRBV6-6 to TRBJ1-1; 7 bases line up with TRBD1. CDR1 is MNHNY and CDR2 is SVGAGI in the germline V gene (reference sequence). The CDR3 has 12 residues. V trimming: 4 bases; J trimming: 11 bases; junction bases outside the gene matches: 7. CDR3 sequence reads: CASSLTGTEAFF. For the CDR3, the DNA is TGTGCCAGCAGTTTAACCGGGACAGAGGCTTTCTTT.

This clone was observed at least ten times. The gene calls are TRBV7-2 and TRBJ1-1; the D gene is possibly TRBD1 (5 bases). Trimming cost V 0 bases and J 7 bases, with 12 bases left between them. The CDR3 sequence is 14 residues long. Germline lookup yields CDR1 SGHTA and CDR2 FQGNSA. CDR3 DNA sequence: TGTGCCAGCAGCTTAGCGAGTACAGGTGGTGAAGCTTTCTTT. It yields the protein CASSLASTGGEAFF.

The rearrangement uses TRBV6-5 and TRBJ1-1; D is possibly TRBD1 (5 bases). V dropped 2 bases and J dropped 2 bases, with 6 bases sitting between them. This CDR3 region has 13 residues. Per germline, CDR1 MNHEY and CDR2 SVGAGI. In DNA, the CDR3 is TGTGCCAGCAGTTACGACAGAAACACTGAAGCTTTCTTT. This gives the protein CASSYDRNTEAFF.

The chain links TRBV10-3 to TRBJ1-1; 7 bases are a match to TRBD1. The CDR3 extends over 16 amino acids. CDR1 is ENHRY and CDR2 is SYGVKD in the germline V gene. V lost 2 bases and J lost 6; bases outside the gene matches: 12. CDR3 residues: CAISEPQTGSNSEAFF. The CDR3 nucleotides are TGTGCCATCAGTGAGCCCCAGACAGGGTCGAATTCTGAAGCTTTCTTT.

The chain joins TRBV18 to TRBJ1-5; D might be TRBD1 (6 bases). This CDR3 spans 14 amino acids. The ends were cut back, 2 bases at V and 5 bases at J, with 10 bases in the middle. CDR1 KGHSH and CDR2 LQKENI come from the germline V gene. CDR3 residues: CASSPGQLDQPQHF. CDR3 in DNA: TGTGCCAGCTCACCAGGACAGCTCGATCAGCCCCAGCATTTT.

This clone came up a few times. V gene TRBV30 combines with J gene TRBJ1-1, with a tentative D call TRBD1 (5 bases). Germline V CDR1 and CDR2: GTSNPN, SVGIG (reference sequence). V was shortened by 3 bases and J by 4 bases, with 12 bases between the two germline ends. This CDR3 has 13 residues. In DNA, the CDR3 is TGTGCCTGGAGGGAGGGGAGAGGCACTGAAGCTTTCTTT. Translated: CAWREGRGTEAFF.

The V and J genes are TRBV27 and TRBJ2-5; 16 bases are a match to TRBD2. CDR1 is MNHEY, CDR2 SMNVEV, per germline (reference sequence). This CDR3 contains 15 residues. J gave up 11 bases and V 5 bases, and 8 bases lay outside the gene matches. CDR3 sequence (DNA): TGTGCCAGCAGTCCCGGGACTAGCGGGAGGGAAGAGCAGTACTTC. Translated, it gives CASSPGTSGREEQYF.

The chain couples TRBV4-3 to TRBJ2-3; D is ambiguous. Trimming left V 0 bases short and J 4 bases short, with 11 bases between. CDR3 length: 15 residues. The germline CDR1 and CDR2 sequences are LGHNA and YSLEER. This CDR3 reads CASSQEARQSDTQYF. The CDR3 DNA follows: TGCGCCAGCAGCCAAGAGGCACGTCAATCAGATACGCAGTATTTT.

V gene TRBV29-1 combines with J gene TRBJ2-5; D is unresolved. The germline CDR1 and CDR2 sequences are SQVTM and ANQGSEA. The CDR3 has 12 residues. The germline V and J ends were trimmed by 4 bases and 1 base, with 7 bases remaining between them. Written as DNA, the CDR3 is TGCAGCGTTGTTGGCACCCAAGAGACCCAGTACTTC. This codes for CSVVGTQETQYF.

This chain connects TRBV27 to TRBJ2-5; the D gene is possibly TRBD2 (6 bases). The CDR3 runs to 14 residues. Germline V gene sequence: CDR1 MNHEY, CDR2 SMNVEV (reference sequence). V was shortened by 4 bases and J by 11 bases, with 20 bases between the two germline ends. The CDR3 spells CASSSLTRREEQYF. CDR3 nucleotides: TGTGCCAGCAGTTCCCTGACCCGGCGGGAAGAGCAGTACTTC.

This clone has just one count. The CDR3 DNA reads TGTGCCAGTGGCTTACGTATCGGCAATCAGCCCCAGCATTTT. Protein: CASGLRIGNQPQHF. This rearrangement joins TRBV19 to TRBJ1-5; D is unclear. Trimming pared 8 bases from V and 2 bases from J, leaving 13 bases between. Looked up from germline, CDR1 is LNHDA and CDR2 is SQIVND (reference sequence). The CDR3 runs to 14 residues. The whole variable domain, remainder taken from reference TRBV19 and TRBJ1-5, is DGGITQSPKYLFRKEGQNVTLSCEQNLNHDAMYWYRQDPGQGLRLIYYSQIVNDFQKGDIAEGYSVSREKKESFPLTVTSAQKNPTAFYLCASGLRIGNQPQHFGDGTRLSIL.

The V and J genes are TRBV4-3 and TRBJ2-7; a possible D gene is TRBD2 (5 bases). Germline V gene lookup returns CDR1 LGHNA and CDR2 YSLEER. This CDR3 is built from 15 residues. V shed 1 base and J shed 2 bases, with 12 bases lying between them. The DNA for the CDR3 is TGCGCCAGCAGCCAAGGAGGGCTAGGAACCTACGAGCAGTACTTC. Its protein is CASSQGGLGTYEQYF.

The V call is TRBV29-1, the J call TRBJ1-4, with D unresolved. V was shortened by 4 bases and J by 6 bases, with 6 bases between the two germline ends. Germline V gives CDR1 SQVTM, CDR2 ANQGSEA. The length of the CDR3 is 11 residues. This CDR3 reads CSVVVDEKLFF. The CDR3 nucleotides are TGCAGCGTTGTAGTGGATGAAAAACTGTTTTTT.

This clone has just one count. This rearrangement joins TRBV30 to TRBJ2-3; D gene ambiguous. The CDR3 spans 17 residues. Trimming removed 0 bases from V and 0 bases from J, with 16 bases in between. Germline CDR1 reads GTSNPN; CDR2 reads SVGIG (reference sequence). The CDR3 reads CAWSVTWPLASTDTQYF. CDR3 DNA: TGTGCCTGGAGTGTAACGTGGCCTTTAGCTAGCACAGATACGCAGTATTTT.

The table lists this clone with a few counts. At one end, the junction sequence differs from germline, possibly due to a read error. The V call is TRBV7-9, the J call TRBJ2-1; TRBD2 agrees at 9 bases. The germline V gene has CDR1 SEHNR and CDR2 FQNEAQ (reference sequence). The CDR3 covers 16 residues. The CDR3 region is CSSSLSLAGTYNEQFF. The DNA of the CDR3 is TGTTCCAGCAGCTTAAGTCTAGCGGGAACCTACAATGAGCAGTTCTTC.

V gene TRBV7-3 combines with J gene TRBJ1-2, with 7 bases fitting TRBD1. The CDR3 is 15 residues long. CDR1 is SGHTA and CDR2 is FQGTGA in the germline V gene. The J segment lost 2 bases and the V segment lost 5 bases, leaving 8 bases of the junction unmatched. Here the CDR3 reads CASSPDRAGNYGYTF. DNA of the CDR3: TGTGCCAGCAGCCCCGACAGGGCGGGGAACTATGGCTACACCTTC.

The J gene is TRBJ2-1, the V gene TRBV7-9; perhaps TRBD2 as D (6 bases). The CDR3 sequence is 12 residues long. Germline V gene data show CDR1 as SEHNR and CDR2 as FQNEAQ (reference sequence). The V end lost 5 bases, the J end lost 10 bases, and 12 bases lay between the germline ends. The CDR3 here is CASSPGVREQFF. The CDR3, as DNA: TGTGCCAGCAGCCCGGGGGTTAGGGAGCAGTTCTTC.

J is TRBJ2-3 and V is TRBV7-9; TRBD2 might be the D (5 bases). V lost 1 base and J lost 3, with 11 bases in between. Germline V gives CDR1 SEHNR, CDR2 FQNEAQ (reference sequence). CDR3 length: 15 residues. The CDR3 spells CASSLVGSRTDTQYF. CDR3 in DNA: TGTGCCAGCAGCTTAGTGGGGAGCCGGACAGATACGCAGTATTTT.

The V call is TRBV25-1, the J call TRBJ2-5, with no clear D. With 5 bases removed from V and 4 bases from J, the gap between germline ends came to 5 bases. This CDR3 has 11 residues. Germline CDR1 is MGHDK and CDR2 is SYGVNS. The CDR3 loop is CASSNIETQYF. CDR3 DNA: TGTGCCAGCAGTAATATAGAGACCCAGTACTTC.

This rearrangement joins TRBV7-2 to TRBJ2-5, with 13 nucleotides matching TRBD2. Germline CDR1 and CDR2: SGHTA and FQGNSA. J gave up 5 bases and V 5 bases, and 8 bases lay outside the gene matches. The CDR3 has 16 residues. CDR3 sequence: CASSTPGLAGSETQYF. In nucleotides, the CDR3 is TGTGCCAGCAGCACACCGGGACTAGCGGGGTCGGAGACCCAGTACTTC.

This clone was seen a few times. The chain couples TRBV10-3 to TRBJ1-1; 9 bases fit TRBD1. This CDR3 has 16 residues. J gave up 0 bases and V 6 bases, and 8 bases lay outside the gene matches. Germline V gene data show CDR1 as ENHRY and CDR2 as SYGVKD. CDR3 DNA: TGTGCCATCAGAGTCCCGGGACAGGGAATGAACACTGAAGCTTTCTTT. Translation gives CAIRVPGQGMNTEAFF.

The gene calls are TRBV28 and TRBJ2-7; 13 bases are a match to TRBD2. The CDR3 is made up of 17 amino acids. The V segment lost 5 bases and the J segment 5 bases; nucleotides outside the gene matches: 12. Germline CDR1 MDHEN, CDR2 SYDVKM. CDR3 DNA sequence: TGTGCCAGCAGTCTCCCGGGACTAGCGGGAAAGAGCCACGAGCAGTACTTC. This translates into CASSLPGLAGKSHEQYF.

V gene TRBV27 combines with J gene TRBJ1-4; D might be TRBD1 (6 bases). Trimming shortened V by 5 bases and J by 0 bases, and 16 bases separated the two germline ends. Germline values: CDR1 MNHEY, CDR2 SMNVEV (reference sequence). The CDR3 is 17 residues long. The CDR3 nucleotides are TGTGCCAGCAGTCAACGAGGGGGACATTCAACTAATGAAAAACTGTTTTTT. Its translation: CASSQRGGHSTNEKLFF.

The chain joins TRBV28 to TRBJ1-2, with 8 bases matching TRBD1. V lost 8 bases to trimming and J lost 0 bases; unmatched junction nucleotides: 8. Germline V gene lookup returns CDR1 MDHEN and CDR2 SYDVKM. CDR3 length: 15 amino acids. The chain's CDR3 is CASLSGTGANYGYTF. As DNA, the CDR3 is TGTGCCAGCCTCTCCGGGACAGGAGCTAACTATGGCTACACCTTC.

The rearrangement uses TRBV5-1 and TRBJ2-7; a possible D gene is TRBD1 (5 bases). CDR1 is SGHRS and CDR2 is YFSETQ in the germline V gene. V gave up 0 bases and J gave up 6 bases, with 7 bases separating them. This CDR3 contains 12 residues. The CDR3 region has the DNA TGCGCCAGCAGCTTGGAGGGGCTCGAGCAGTACTTC. Amino acids: CASSLEGLEQYF.

The V call is TRBV9, the J call TRBJ1-2; D is unresolved. In germline, CDR1 is SGDLS, CDR2 YYNGEE. The CDR3 is 13 amino acids. Between the trimmed V and J ends, which lost 6 bases and 1 base, there was a span of 10 bases. The CDR3 DNA reads TGTGCCAGCAACAGAGTTCTTAACTATGGCTACACCTTC. It translates to CASNRVLNYGYTF.

The V gene is TRBV30, the J gene TRBJ2-5; no clear D. The CDR3 is 11 residues long. Germline CDR1 and CDR2: GTSNPN and SVGIG (reference sequence). The V end lost 0 bases, the J end lost 4 bases, and 3 bases lay between the germline ends. Written as DNA, the CDR3 is TGTGCCTGGAGTGTGGCAGAGACCCAGTACTTC. This encodes CAWSVAETQYF.